This T cell receptor beta chain was identified in a study of shared clonotypes between healthy human individuals (dated by TCRdb to about 2020). Regarding the complete study: The cohort comprised a couple of women and a few men aged 18 to 49 years. For each donor, CD4 naive and CD4 memory were each given three plates, CD8 naive was given two plates, and CD8 memory was given one plate. To estimate repertoire size and how much clonotypes are shared between individuals, the study performed deep sequencing of blood TCR repertoires from a handful of healthy adults. To increase sequencing depth and limit assay-specific biases, TCR repertoire library preparation and sequencing were carried out by different laboratories using diverse techniques. Between about 0.85 and 10 billion PBMCs per donor were obtained by leukapheresis.

The donors were healthy, HIV-negative adults with no recently reported acute infections or vaccinations. Every donor was a Caucasian adult living in Nashville, Tennessee, USA. CD4+ T cells were enriched by magnetic negative selection; naive cells were then positively selected on CD45RA, and the negative fraction formed the memory subset. Blood was collected by leukapheresis, and PBMCs were isolated by Ficoll-Histopaque density gradient centrifugation and then cryopreserved in liquid nitrogen vapor phase. Purity and quantity of every magnetically sorted T cell population were checked by analytical flow cytometry. Genomic DNA was isolated from each sorted fraction and quantified by UV absorbance on a Nanodrop 2000c. Using the deep immunoSEQ assay, TCR CDR3 regions were amplified from genomic DNA by multiplex PCR. Extracted genomic DNA from each cell subset was spread evenly across all wells of several immunoSEQ 96-well plates, with each plate serving as a replicate. For sorted subsets, 200 to 250 ng of genomic DNA, equivalent to 25,000 to 30,000 T cell genomes, went into each replicate PCR. Purified libraries were quantified with a Qubit 3.0 fluorometer, sized on a Bioanalyzer 2100, and re-quantified with the KAPA Library Quantification kit. Every immunoSEQ 96-well plate was sequenced on a dedicated single-read 150-cycle Illumina NextSeq 550 flow cell. Per the original workflow: Because the immunoSEQ output held only junctional sequences and lacked quality scores, the filtering could not match the filtering applied to full-length reads. To assign V/J genes and CDR3, sequences were annotated against IMGT germline references using PyIR, a Python wrapper for IgBLAST v1.9. Reads were filtered out if the reads had weak V/J assignments (E-value above 1e-6), no CDR3, stop codons, out-of-frame junctions, or ambiguous translated residues. A V3J clonotype was defined by an identical inferred V gene, J gene, and CDR3 amino acid sequence. The percentage overlap between two repertoires was calculated by dividing the number of shared unique clonotypes by the size of the smaller repertoire. Repertoire richness was assessed with RTK rarefaction, the Chao1 estimator, and Recon v2.1 estimates of unobserved clonotypes. Generation probabilities for all TCRbeta clonotypes obtained by the gDNA method from four donors were computed using OLGA. This immuneACCESS table, as held by TCRdb, lists in-frame sequences with V and J called but not all clones. Of the missing ones, under half trace to an unresolved V gene in checked studies; the others have no known cause. Clone size and V and J calls were adopted from that table, with D and trimming inferred from the DNA. The sample includes roughly 2 million clones, with 85% to 95% observed a single time. 0.1% to 0.15% of the sample comes from the top ten.

The CDR3 has 15 amino acids, counting the end cysteine and phenylalanine. Here the CDR3 DNA is all that survives: 45 bases in frame from base 1. CDR1 and CDR2 are drawn from the germline V gene: SGHRS, YFSETQ. Trimming removed 0 bases from V and 4 bases from J, leaving 13 bases between the germline ends. Overall results and qualifications from the work: Across four donors, approximately 5% of naive CD4, roughly 3.4% of naive CD8, 2% to 2.5% of memory CD4, and about 0.44% of memory CD8 clonotypes were shared. Compared with non-shared clonotypes, the clonotypes found in all four sorted-subset donors had higher generation probabilities. Even with the large sequencing depth, rarefaction of the sorted-subset datasets indicated that sequencing was incomplete. Naive subsets generally had larger estimated clonotype richness than memory subsets. Because the study included only a small number of donors, the genetic and exposure-history diversity represented was limited. Based on pairwise subsampling, the degree of clonotype sharing among donors was expected to be affected by sequencing depth. Only blood was sampled, and tissue TCR repertoires likely differ from those in blood.

This clone showed up just once. Its antigen target is currently unknown. No per-base quality is available; no much larger clone lies one base away. The chain was built from TRBV5-1 and TRBJ1-1; TRBD1 is possibly the D segment (6 matching bases). This clonotype was sampled from a man between 18 and 29 years old in good health. The sequencing input was naive CD4+ T cells sorted from blood. Sample cell subset or site, as interpreted from the label and publication: CD45RA+ positively selected. CDR3 loop: CASSLVQGGITEAFF. The sequenced DNA is TGCGCCAGCAGCTTGGTACAGGGAGGAATCACTGAAGCTTTCTTT. The full variable domain, completed from the reference TRBV5-1 and TRBJ1-1 proteins outside the CDR3, reads KAGVTQTPRYLIKTRGQQVTLSCSPISGHRSVSWYQQTPGQGLQFLFEYFSETQRNKGNFPGRFSGRQFSNSRSEMNVSTLELGDSALYLCASSLVQGGITEAFFGQGTRLTVV.